This TCR beta chain was sequenced for a study of shared T cell receptors in the human thymus. Libraries were prepared by immunoSEQ multiplex PCR; TCRdb keeps only in-frame clonotypes and omits some of them. The data contain about 500,000 clones, 70% to 80% of them singletons. This CDR3 is 14 amino acids long. The junction had 3 bases not matched to a gene; V was cut back by 3 bases and J by 4 bases. Germline CDR1 reads LGHNA; CDR2 reads YSLEER. These data were also filed under a second study, of human thymus T cells. As that report states: Finnish infants who were healthy and having corrective surgery for congenital heart defects made up the donors. The thymus was resected at corrective cardiac surgery. Related work found strong thymic repertoire overlap between unrelated individuals.

The chain combines TRBV4-3 with TRBJ2-1, with 7 positions matching TRBD2. This clonotype originated in a boy under three years old with a congenital heart defect. Sequencing input: thymocytes. CDR3 sequence (DNA): TGCGCCAGCAGCCACCGCGGGAGATACAATGAGCAGTTCTTC. Protein product: CASSHRGRYNEQFF.